This passage covers 28 T cell receptor beta chains from one sample sequenced in a study of CD8 T cells in Susac syndrome. An input of about 0.5 to 1 ug of RNA was subjected to reverse transcription using random hexamers. TCRdb reanalysed the immunoSEQ multiplex PCR reads using MiXCR and keeps one entry per CDR3 protein. Of approximately 25,000 distinct CDR3 sequences listed, 85% to 95% were seen once; the top ten hold about 0.63%. Sequencing input: CD8+ T cells from PBMCs. The receptors were sampled from a human donor with Susac syndrome.

The chain has TRBV2 and TRBJ2-2, with TRBD2 matching 7 bases. CDR3 length: 14 amino acids. CDR1 and CDR2 (germline): SNHLY, FYNNEI. V lost 2 bases, J lost 6 bases, and 3 bases stayed unmatched. The chain's CDR3 is CASSEREGPGELFF. CDR3 DNA sequence: TGTGCCAGCAGTGAAAGGGAGGGGCCCGGGGAGCTGTTTTTT.

V gene TRBV15 combines with J gene TRBJ2-7, with a weak D call TRBD2 (5 bases). Germline V CDR1 and CDR2: LNHNV, YYDKDF (reference sequence). V was pared by 3 bases and J by 4 bases, with 7 bases between. CDR3 length: 12 residues. The CDR3 loop is CATSSEGYEQYF. CDR3 coding DNA: TGTGCCACCAGCAGTGAGGGTTACGAGCAGTACTTC.

The CDR3 here is CSAGRRTRGNQPQHF. In DNA, the CDR3 is TGCAGTGCTGGGAGGAGGACGAGGGGCAATCAGCCCCAGCATTTT. This chain links TRBV20-1 with TRBJ1-5; D unresolved. The germline gives CDR1 DFQATT, CDR2 SNEGSKA (reference sequence). This CDR3 spans 15 amino acids. The V and J ends lost 5 bases and 2 bases respectively, with 16 bases between them.

The J gene is TRBJ2-7, the V gene TRBV28; 8 bases agree with TRBD1. The junction had 16 bases not matched to a gene; V was cut back by 6 bases and J by 3 bases. The CDR3 is made up of 17 amino acids. Germline V gene sequence: CDR1 MDHEN, CDR2 SYDVKM. CDR3 sequence (DNA): TGTGCCAGCAGCCCCGTAGCCCGGACAGGGAAGGACTACGAGCAGTACTTC. Protein sequence: CASSPVARTGKDYEQYF.

The chain employs TRBV28 and TRBJ2-1; D may be TRBD2 (5 bases). V was cut by 3 bases and J by 7 bases, with 10 bases left in between. CDR1 is MDHEN, CDR2 SYDVKM, per germline. The length of the CDR3 is 13 residues. The CDR3 sequence: CASSFLGLNEQFF. Here the CDR3 DNA reads TGTGCCAGCAGTTTCCTCGGACTTAATGAGCAGTTCTTC. The full variable domain, in which reference TRBV28 and TRBJ2-1 provide the parts outside the CDR3, is DVKVTQSSRYLVKRTGEKVFLECVQDMDHENMFWYRQDPGLGLRLIYFSYDVKMKEKGDIPEGYSVSREKKERFSLILESASTNQTSMYLCASSFLGLNEQFFGPGTRLTVL.

This chain joins TRBV19 and TRBJ2-7; 12 bases fit TRBD2. The CDR3 loop spans 18 amino acids. Per germline, CDR1 LNHDA and CDR2 SQIVND (reference sequence). V shed 1 base, J shed 3 bases, and the junction held 10 bases outside the gene matches. CDR3 in amino acids: CASSIGRTRTSGDYEQYF. The CDR3 coding sequence is TGTGCCAGTAGTATAGGCCGCACGAGGACTAGCGGGGACTACGAGCAGTACTTC.

The rearrangement joins TRBV5-4 to TRBJ2-7; 9 positions agree with TRBD1. Germline V lookup: CDR1 SGHNT, CDR2 YYREEE (reference sequence). The junction had 6 bases not matched to a gene; V was cut back by 4 bases and J by 4 bases. The CDR3 is 14 residues long. CDR3 residues: CASSGDRDSYEQYF. The CDR3 DNA sequence: TGTGCCAGCAGCGGGGACAGGGACTCTTACGAGCAGTACTTC.

The V and J genes are TRBV29-1 and TRBJ1-2; D perhaps matches TRBD1 (5 bases). The CDR3 covers 17 residues. V lost 4 bases and J lost 1, with 22 bases in between. Germline CDR1 is SQVTM and CDR2 is ANQGSEA. Written as DNA, the CDR3 is TGCAGCGTTGCGACAGCCCAGGGAGGGGTTGTTAACTATGGCTACACCTTC. Translated, it gives CSVATAQGGVVNYGYTF.

Points on this clonotype: At one end the junction does not follow the germline gene, possibly because of a read error. The V call is TRBV20-1, the J call TRBJ1-6, with TRBD1 matching over 8 bases. Germline CDR1 is DFQATT and CDR2 is SNEGSKA (reference sequence). The CDR3 length is 14 residues. The chain's CDR3 is CGAREGQAGSPLHF. The CDR3 region has the DNA TGTGGTGCCCGCGAGGGACAGGCGGGTTCACCCCTCCACTTT.

CDR3 loop: CSARMAGDGYTF. CDR3 DNA: TGCAGTGCTAGAATGGCAGGGGATGGCTACACCTTC. This rearrangement joins TRBV20-1 to TRBJ1-2; TRBD1 might be the D (6 bases). The CDR3 loop spans 12 amino acids. Germline V gene data show CDR1 as DFQATT and CDR2 as SNEGSKA (reference sequence). Trimming removed 2 bases at V and 6 bases at J, with 10 bases between.

The CDR3 loop is CASSLIEQYF. Written as DNA, the CDR3 is TGTGCCAGCAGTTTAATCGAGCAGTACTTC. The chain combines TRBV28 with TRBJ2-7; no clear D gene. CDR1 and CDR2 (germline): MDHEN, SYDVKM. The CDR3 extends over 10 amino acids. Trimming pared 2 bases from V and 6 bases from J, leaving 2 bases between.

This clonotype has just one count. This chain uses TRBV7-2 with TRBJ2-7, with 12 positions matching TRBD2. Per the germline V gene, CDR1 is SGHTA and CDR2 is FQGNSA. J gave up 2 bases and V 5 bases, and 4 bases lay outside the gene matches. This CDR3 is built from 15 residues. CDR3 protein: CASSPGLAGTYEQYF. In DNA, the CDR3 is TGTGCCAGCAGCCCAGGACTAGCGGGGACCTACGAGCAGTACTTC. The full variable domain, completed using reference TRBV7-2 and TRBJ2-7, is GAGVSQSPSNKVTEKGKDVELRCDPISGHTALYWYRQSLGQGLEFLIYFQGNSAPDKSGLPSDRFSAERTGGSVSTLTIQRTQQEDSAVYLCASSPGLAGTYEQYFGPGTRLTVT.

The chain is built from TRBV29-1 and TRBJ2-3; 8 bases map to TRBD2. The V and J ends lost 4 bases and 4 bases, in that order; junction bases with no gene match: 10. CDR1 is SQVTM and CDR2 is ANQGSEA in the germline V gene. This CDR3 has 15 residues. CDR3 nucleotide sequence: TGCAGCGTTGTGGGGACTAGTCGCCTTCCAGATACGCAGTATTTT. Translation gives CSVVGTSRLPDTQYF.

The chain employs TRBV3-1 and TRBJ1-2; 8 nucleotides line up with TRBD1. The junction had 9 bases not matched to a gene; V was cut back by 10 bases and J by 8 bases. From germline, CDR1 is LGHDT and CDR2 YNNKEL (reference sequence). The CDR3 has 12 residues. The CDR3 spells CATRQGPAGYTF. The CDR3 DNA is TGTGCCACCCGACAGGGGCCCGCGGGCTACACCTTC.

The gene calls are TRBV2 and TRBJ2-7; possibly TRBD1 for D (6 bases). The CDR3 runs to 13 residues. V shed 8 bases and J shed 4 bases, with 15 bases lying between them. Looked up from germline, CDR1 is SNHLY and CDR2 is FYNNEI. The CDR3 loop is CASEPGAGYEQYF. As DNA, the CDR3 is TGTGCCAGCGAACCAGGGGCTGGGTACGAGCAGTACTTC.

This rearrangement joins TRBV28 to TRBJ2-1; tentatively, D is TRBD1 (5 bases). CDR1 and CDR2 from the germline V gene are MDHEN and SYDVKM. This CDR3 has 15 residues. Trimming took off 4 bases at V and 2 bases at J, with 12 bases between the two ends. CDR3 nucleotide sequence: TGTGCCAGCAGTTCTCGGCAGGGAACCTACAATGAGCAGTTCTTC. Translated: CASSSRQGTYNEQFF.

This clonotype has just one count. CDR3 DNA sequence: TGTGCCAGCAGCCAAGATACTAGCGGGGGGACTAGCTCCTACAATGAGCAGTTCTTC. Amino acid sequence: CASSQDTSGGTSSYNEQFF. The V gene is TRBV4-2, the J gene TRBJ2-1; TRBD2 matches at 12 bases. J lost 0 bases, V lost 0 bases, and 6 bases had no gene match. There are 19 residues in the CDR3. Looked up from germline, CDR1 is LGHNA and CDR2 is YNFKEQ.

The chain joins TRBV2 to TRBJ2-2, with TRBD1 identical over 7 bases. V was pared by 2 bases and J by 5 bases, with 17 bases of the junction left unmatched. Germline CDR1 and CDR2: SNHLY and FYNNEI. The CDR3 totals 19 residues. The chain's CDR3 is CASSEPTGARRHKTGELFF. CDR3 in DNA: TGTGCCAGCAGTGAACCTACAGGGGCCAGGAGACATAAGACCGGGGAGCTGTTTTTT.

This chain uses TRBV20-1 with TRBJ1-5, with D unclear. The ends were cut back, 2 bases at V and 7 bases at J, with 12 bases in the middle. The CDR3 extends over 13 amino acids. Germline values: CDR1 DFQATT, CDR2 SNEGSKA (reference sequence). The CDR3 is CSARSRLRQPQHF. The DNA for the CDR3 is TGCAGTGCTAGATCCCGGCTAAGGCAGCCCCAGCATTTT.

The V and J genes are TRBV28 and TRBJ1-5, with D perhaps TRBD1 (5 bases). The V and J ends lost 6 bases and 4 bases respectively, with 19 bases between them. Germline V gene sequence: CDR1 MDHEN, CDR2 SYDVKM. The length of the CDR3 is 16 residues. In DNA form, the CDR3 reads TGTGCCAGCAGCCTCCTCAAATGGGGGAATAATCAGCCCCAGCATTTT. Translated: CASSLLKWGNNQPQHF.

This rearrangement joins TRBV24-1 to TRBJ1-1; D gene uncertain. Germline V gene data show CDR1 as KGHDR and CDR2 as SFDVKD. This CDR3 spans 13 amino acids. V lost 3 bases, J lost 0 bases, and 4 bases lay in between. CDR3 bases: TGTGCCACCAGTGATGATTTGAACACTGAAGCTTTCTTT. Amino acid sequence: CATSDDLNTEAFF.

The rearrangement uses TRBV19 and TRBJ2-7, with 8 nucleotides matching TRBD1. The CDR3 consists of 14 residues. From germline, CDR1 is LNHDA and CDR2 SQIVND (reference sequence). The junction had 8 bases not matched to a gene; V was cut back by 3 bases and J by 7 bases. CDR3: CASSIGPTGGEQYF. The CDR3 coding sequence is TGTGCCAGTAGTATCGGACCAACAGGGGGGGAGCAGTACTTC. The variable domain in full, completed from reference TRBV19 and TRBJ2-7, reads DGGITQSPKYLFRKEGQNVTLSCEQNLNHDAMYWYRQDPGQGLRLIYYSQIVNDFQKGDIAEGYSVSREKKESFPLTVTSAQKNPTAFYLCASSIGPTGGEQYFGPGTRLTVT.

The rearrangement uses TRBV28 and TRBJ1-1; tentatively, D is TRBD1 (6 bases). Per the germline V gene, CDR1 is MDHEN and CDR2 is SYDVKM. Trimming left V 2 bases short and J 6 bases short, with 10 bases between. The CDR3 spans 13 residues. CDR3 sequence: CASSLRGAPEAFF. The CDR3 DNA sequence: TGTGCCAGCAGTTTAAGGGGGGCGCCTGAAGCTTTCTTT.

The V call is TRBV19, the J call TRBJ1-6, with unresolved D. This CDR3 is built from 15 residues. Trimming removed 7 bases from V and 0 bases from J, with 10 bases in between. Germline V gene lookup returns CDR1 LNHDA and CDR2 SQIVND (reference sequence). CDR3 coding DNA: TGTGCCAGTACAGACCGGAGCTCCTATAATTCACCCCTCCACTTT. This sequence encodes CASTDRSSYNSPLHF. Variable domain in full (rest from reference TRBV19 and TRBJ1-6): DGGITQSPKYLFRKEGQNVTLSCEQNLNHDAMYWYRQDPGQGLRLIYYSQIVNDFQKGDIAEGYSVSREKKESFPLTVTSAQKNPTAFYLCASTDRSSYNSPLHFGNGTRLTVT.

The rearrangement uses TRBV4-3 and TRBJ2-3; a possible D gene is TRBD2 (7 bases). V was trimmed by 1 base and J by 0 bases, leaving 26 bases between them. CDR1 is LGHNA and CDR2 is YSLEER in the germline V gene. CDR3 size: 21 residues. The CDR3: CASSQGGVRGGGPMSTDTQYF. DNA of the CDR3: TGCGCCAGCAGCCAAGGGGGGGTTAGAGGCGGGGGCCCCATGAGCACAGATACGCAGTATTTT.

The table lists this clonotype with a count of one. The chain links TRBV5-6 to TRBJ2-4; a possible D gene is TRBD1 (5 bases). With 4 bases removed from V and 0 bases from J, the gap between germline ends came to 8 bases. Per the germline V gene, CDR1 is SGHDT and CDR2 is YYEEEE. The CDR3 runs to 14 residues. The DNA for the CDR3 is TGTGCCAGCAGCGGGGCCCTAGCCAAAAACATTCAGTACTTC. Translated, it gives CASSGALAKNIQYF.

This sequence joins TRBV28 and TRBJ2-7, with D possibly TRBD1 on 6 matching bases. Per the germline V gene, CDR1 is MDHEN and CDR2 is SYDVKM. V dropped 3 bases and J dropped 5 bases, with 17 bases sitting between them. The CDR3 totals 15 residues. CDR3 in DNA: TGTGCCAGCAGTTTGAGTGGGGGCGCCAAGAACGAGCAGTACTTC. Protein: CASSLSGGAKNEQYF.

This chain uses TRBV7-9 with TRBJ2-5, with 7 bases matching TRBD2. The CDR3 loop spans 16 amino acids. V lost 8 bases, J lost 5 bases, and 17 bases stayed unmatched. The V gene's germline CDR1 is SEHNR and CDR2 FQNEAQ (reference sequence). The CDR3: CASCRGASGGSETQYF. CDR3 bases: TGTGCCAGCTGTAGAGGGGCTAGCGGAGGATCCGAGACCCAGTACTTC. Full variable domain (remainder filled in from reference TRBV7-9 and TRBJ2-5): DTGVSQNPRHKITKRGQNVTFRCDPISEHNRLYWYRQTLGQGPEFLTYFQNEAQLEKSRLLSDRFSAERPKGSFSTLEIQRTEQGDSAMYLCASCRGASGGSETQYFGPGTRLLVL.